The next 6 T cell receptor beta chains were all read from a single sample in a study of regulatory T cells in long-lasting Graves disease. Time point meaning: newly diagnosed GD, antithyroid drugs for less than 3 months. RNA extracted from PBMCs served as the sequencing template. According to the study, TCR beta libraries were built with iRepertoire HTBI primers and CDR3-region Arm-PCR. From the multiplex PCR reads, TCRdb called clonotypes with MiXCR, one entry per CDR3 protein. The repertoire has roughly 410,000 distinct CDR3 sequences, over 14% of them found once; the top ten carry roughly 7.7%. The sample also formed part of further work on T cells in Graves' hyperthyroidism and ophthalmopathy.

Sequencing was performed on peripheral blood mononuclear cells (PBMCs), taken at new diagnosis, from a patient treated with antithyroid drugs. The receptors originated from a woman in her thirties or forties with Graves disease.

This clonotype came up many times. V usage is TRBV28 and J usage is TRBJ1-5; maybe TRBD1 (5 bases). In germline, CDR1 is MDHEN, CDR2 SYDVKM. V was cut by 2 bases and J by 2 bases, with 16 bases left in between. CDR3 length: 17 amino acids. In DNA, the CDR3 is TGTGCCAGCAGTTTAGTCGACGGGGGGTTGGGCAATCAGCCCCAGCATTTT. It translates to CASSLVDGGLGNQPQHF. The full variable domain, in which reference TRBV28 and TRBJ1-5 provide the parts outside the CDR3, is DVKVTQSSRYLVKRTGEKVFLECVQDMDHENMFWYRQDPGLGLRLIYFSYDVKMKEKGDIPEGYSVSREKKERFSLILESASTNQTSMYLCASSLVDGGLGNQPQHFGDGTRLSIL.

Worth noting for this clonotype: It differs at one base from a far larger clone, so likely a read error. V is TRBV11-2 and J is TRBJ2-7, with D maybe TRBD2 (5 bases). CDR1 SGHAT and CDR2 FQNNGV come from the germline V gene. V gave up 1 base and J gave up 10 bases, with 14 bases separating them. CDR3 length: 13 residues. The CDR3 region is CASSLGEKEAQYF. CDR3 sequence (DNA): TGTGCCAGCAGCTTAGGGGAGAAAGAGGCCCAGTACTTC.

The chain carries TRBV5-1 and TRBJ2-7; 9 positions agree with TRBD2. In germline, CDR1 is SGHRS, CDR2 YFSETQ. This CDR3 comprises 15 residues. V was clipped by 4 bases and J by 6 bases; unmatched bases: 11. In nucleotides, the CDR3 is TGCGCCAGCAGCCCCAGAGGCGGGAGGGCCGCCGAGCAGTACTTC. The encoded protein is CASSPRGGRAAEQYF.

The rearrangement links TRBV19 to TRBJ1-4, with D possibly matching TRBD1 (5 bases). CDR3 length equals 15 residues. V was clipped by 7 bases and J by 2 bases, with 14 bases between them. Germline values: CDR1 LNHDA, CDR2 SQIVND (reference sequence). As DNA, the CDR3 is TGTGCCAGTAAGACTCAGGGTGGCACTAATGAAAAACTGTTTTTT. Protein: CASKTQGGTNEKLFF.

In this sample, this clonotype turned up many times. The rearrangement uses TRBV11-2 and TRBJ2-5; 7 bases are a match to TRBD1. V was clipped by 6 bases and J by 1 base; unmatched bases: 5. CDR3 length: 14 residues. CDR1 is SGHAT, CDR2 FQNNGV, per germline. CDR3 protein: CASRTGDSQETQYF. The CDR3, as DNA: TGTGCCAGCAGGACTGGGGACAGCCAAGAGACCCAGTACTTC.

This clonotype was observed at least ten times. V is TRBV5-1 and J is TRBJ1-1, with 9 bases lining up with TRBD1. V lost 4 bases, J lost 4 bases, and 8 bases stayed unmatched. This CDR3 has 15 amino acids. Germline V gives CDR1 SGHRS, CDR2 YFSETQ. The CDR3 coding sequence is TGCGCCAGCAGCGAACAGGGGGCTCTCGGCACTGAAGCTTTCTTT. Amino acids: CASSEQGALGTEAFF.